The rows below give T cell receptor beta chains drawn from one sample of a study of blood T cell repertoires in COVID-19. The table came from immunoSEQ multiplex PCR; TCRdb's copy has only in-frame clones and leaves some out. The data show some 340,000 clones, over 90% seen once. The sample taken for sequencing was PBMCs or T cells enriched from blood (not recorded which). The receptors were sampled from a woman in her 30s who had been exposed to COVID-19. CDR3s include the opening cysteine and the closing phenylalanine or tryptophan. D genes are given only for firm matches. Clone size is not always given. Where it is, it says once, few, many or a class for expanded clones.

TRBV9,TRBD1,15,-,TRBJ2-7,CASSEGQGSSYEQYF,TGTGCCAGCAGTGAAGGACAGGGAAGCTCCTACGAGCAGTACTTC
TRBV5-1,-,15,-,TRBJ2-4,CASSLGRVDQNIQYF,TGCGCCAGCAGCTTGGGCAGGGTTGACCAAAACATTCAGTACTTC
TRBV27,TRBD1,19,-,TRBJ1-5,CASSPWRPARGHSNQPQHF,TGTGCCAGCAGCCCTTGGCGGCCCGCCAGGGGGCATAGCAATCAGCCCCAGCATTTT
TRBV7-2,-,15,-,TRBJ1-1,CASSPSIMGGTEAFF,TGTGCCAGCAGCCCCAGTATAATGGGGGGCACTGAAGCTTTCTTT
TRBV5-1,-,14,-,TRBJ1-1,CASSRTPPNTEAFF,TGCGCCAGCAGCAGGACACCGCCGAACACTGAAGCTTTCTTT
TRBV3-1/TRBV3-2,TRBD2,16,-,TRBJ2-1,CASSQATSGGANEQFF,TGTGCCAGCAGCCAAGCAACTAGCGGGGGGGCCAATGAGCAGTTCTTC
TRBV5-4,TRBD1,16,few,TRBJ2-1,CASSPIRDRGDNEQFF,TGTGCCAGCAGCCCGATCCGGGACAGGGGTGACAATGAGCAGTTCTTC
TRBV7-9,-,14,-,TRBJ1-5,CASSNRDSNQPQHF,TGTGCCAGCAGCAACCGGGACTCCAATCAGCCCCAGCATTTT
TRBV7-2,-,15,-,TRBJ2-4,CASSLEAIAKNIQYF,TGTGCCAGCAGTCTTGAGGCTATAGCCAAAAACATTCAGTACTTC
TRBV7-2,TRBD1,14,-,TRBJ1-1,CASSRDRTNTEAFF,TGTGCCAGCAGCCGGGACAGGACAAACACTGAAGCTTTCTTT
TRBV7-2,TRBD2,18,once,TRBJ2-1,CASSKGAGASPGYNEQFF,TGTGCCAGCAGCAAGGGAGCGGGGGCCTCACCGGGCTACAATGAGCAGTTCTTC
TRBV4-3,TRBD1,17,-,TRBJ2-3,CASSQGTGASSTDTQYF,TGCGCCAGCAGCCAAGGTACAGGGGCTTCTAGCACAGATACGCAGTATTTT
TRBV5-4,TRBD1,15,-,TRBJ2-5,CASSHGQGHQETQYF,TGTGCCAGCAGCCATGGACAGGGGCACCAAGAGACCCAGTACTTC
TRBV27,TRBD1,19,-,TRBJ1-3,CASSSKRPLGTDHWNTIYF,TGTGCCAGCAGCTCTAAAAGGCCCCTCGGGACAGACCACTGGAACACCATATATTTT
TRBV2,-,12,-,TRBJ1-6,CASRGDNSPLHF,TGTGCCAGCAGGGGAGATAATTCACCCCTCCACTTT
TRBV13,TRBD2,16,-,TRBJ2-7,CASSSWTSVYSYEQYF,TGTGCCAGCAGCTCATGGACTAGCGTATACTCCTACGAGCAGTACTTC
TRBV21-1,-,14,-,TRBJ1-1,CASSKWGGNTEAFF,TGTGCCAGCAGCAAATGGGGCGGGAACACTGAAGCTTTCTTT
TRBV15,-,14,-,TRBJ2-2,CATSSLGGTGELFF,TGTGCCACCAGCTCCCTAGGAGGCACCGGGGAGCTGTTTTTT
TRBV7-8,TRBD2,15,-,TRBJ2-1,CASSPIAGGDDEQFF,TGTGCCAGCAGCCCCATAGCGGGGGGGGACGACGAGCAGTTCTTC
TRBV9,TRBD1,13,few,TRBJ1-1,CASEGQGGTEAFF,TGTGCCAGTGAGGGACAGGGAGGAACTGAAGCTTTCTTT
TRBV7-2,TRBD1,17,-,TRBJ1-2,CASSQGGQGYTRYGYTF,TGTGCCAGCAGCCAGGGTGGACAGGGCTACACACGGTATGGCTACACCTTC
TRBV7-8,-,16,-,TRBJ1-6,CASSPGRDSYNSPLHF,TGTGCCAGCAGCCCGGGCAGGGACTCCTATAATTCACCCCTCCACTTT
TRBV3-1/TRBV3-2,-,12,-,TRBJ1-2,CASSQSPYGYTF,TGTGCCAGCAGCCAATCCCCATATGGCTACACCTTC
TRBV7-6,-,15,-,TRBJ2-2,CASSLGEADTGELFF,TGTGCCAGCAGCTTAGGGGAGGCCGACACCGGGGAGCTGTTTTTT
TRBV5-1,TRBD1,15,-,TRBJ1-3,CASSLRDSSGNTIYF,TGCGCCAGCAGCTTACGGGACAGCTCTGGAAACACCATATATTTT
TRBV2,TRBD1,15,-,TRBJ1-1,CASSSRGLGYTEAFF,TGTGCCAGCAGCTCCAGGGGGCTCGGGTACACTGAAGCTTTCTTT
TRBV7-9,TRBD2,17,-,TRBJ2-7,CASSLAQETSASYEQYF,TGTGCCAGCAGCTTAGCACAGGAGACTAGCGCATCCTACGAGCAGTACTTC
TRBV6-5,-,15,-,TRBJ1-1,CASSSQAVPATEAFF,TGTGCCAGCAGTTCCCAGGCTGTCCCCGCCACTGAAGCTTTCTTT
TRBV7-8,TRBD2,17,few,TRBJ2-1,CASSLGGGAVTYNEQFF,TGTGCCAGCAGCTTGGGCGGGGGGGCTGTAACCTACAATGAGCAGTTCTTC
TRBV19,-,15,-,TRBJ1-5,CASKSEGTIDQPQHF,TGTGCCAGTAAATCGGAGGGAACAATCGATCAGCCCCAGCATTTT
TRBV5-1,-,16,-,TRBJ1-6,CASSLVLGGDNSPLHF,TGCGCCAGCAGCTTGGTATTGGGGGGTGATAATTCACCCCTCCACTTT
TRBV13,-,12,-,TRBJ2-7,CASSFTGYEQYF,TGTGCCAGCAGTTTCACAGGGTACGAGCAGTACTTC
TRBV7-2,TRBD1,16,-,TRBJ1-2,CASSLGGTGINYGYTF,TGTGCCAGCAGCTTGGGGGGGACAGGGATCAACTATGGCTACACCTTC
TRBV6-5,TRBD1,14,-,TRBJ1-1,CASKETTGGTEAFF,TGTGCCAGCAAAGAAACGACAGGGGGCACTGAAGCTTTCTTT
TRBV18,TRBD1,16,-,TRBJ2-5,CASSHNPGQGRETQYF,TGTGCCAGCTCCCATAATCCGGGACAGGGACGTGAGACCCAGTACTTC
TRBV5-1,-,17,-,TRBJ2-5,CASSLLGARMYQETQYF,TGCGCCAGCAGCTTGTTAGGGGCCCGCATGTACCAAGAGACCCAGTACTTC
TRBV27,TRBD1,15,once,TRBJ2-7,CASSSGTGIVYEQYF,TGTGCCAGCAGTTCCGGGACAGGGATTGTCTACGAGCAGTACTTC
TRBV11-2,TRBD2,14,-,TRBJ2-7,CASSLGLVLSEQYF,TGTGCCAGCAGCCTCGGACTAGTATTGTCCGAGCAGTACTTC
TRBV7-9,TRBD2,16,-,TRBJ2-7,CASSPRTSGVLYEQYF,TGTGCCAGCAGCCCAAGGACTAGCGGGGTCCTCTACGAGCAGTACTTC
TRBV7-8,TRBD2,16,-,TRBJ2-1,CASSLRLAGEQNEQFF,TGTGCCAGCAGCTTACGGCTAGCGGGGGAACAAAATGAGCAGTTCTTC
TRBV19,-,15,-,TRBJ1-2,CASSIQGRARGGYTF,TGTGCCAGTAGTATACAGGGCAGGGCCCGTGGTGGCTACACCTTC
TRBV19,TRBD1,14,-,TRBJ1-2,CASSRQGSSYGYTF,TGTGCCAGTAGTAGACAGGGGAGTTCGTATGGCTACACCTTC
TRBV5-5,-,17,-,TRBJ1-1,CASSLMRGLLGNTEAFF,TGTGCCAGCAGCTTGATGCGGGGGCTTTTAGGGAACACTGAAGCTTTCTTT
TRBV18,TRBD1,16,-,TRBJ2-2,CASSPPNRGDTGELFF,TGTGCCAGCTCACCCCCGAACAGGGGGGACACCGGGGAGCTGTTTTTT
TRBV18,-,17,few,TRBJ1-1,CASSPLGAGGMNTEAFF,TGTGCCAGCTCACCACTTGGGGCGGGGGGCATGAACACTGAAGCTTTCTTT
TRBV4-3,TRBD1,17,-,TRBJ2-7,CASSQEPGGQGAYEQYF,TGCGCCAGCAGCCAAGAGCCTGGGGGACAGGGGGCCTACGAGCAGTACTTC
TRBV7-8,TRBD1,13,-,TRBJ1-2,CASTVDRGAGYTF,TGTGCCAGCACCGTAGACAGGGGAGCTGGCTACACCTTC
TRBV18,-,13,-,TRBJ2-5,CASHTGSQETQYF,TGTGCCAGCCATACGGGAAGCCAAGAGACCCAGTACTTC
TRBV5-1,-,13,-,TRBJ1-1,CASSVRGRTEAFF,TGCGCCAGCAGCGTCAGGGGAAGGACTGAAGCTTTCTTT
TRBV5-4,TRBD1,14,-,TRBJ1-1,CASSTPDRDPEAFF,TGTGCCAGCAGCACCCCGGACAGGGACCCTGAAGCTTTCTTT
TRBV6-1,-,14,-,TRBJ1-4,CASSEGASQEKLFF,TGTGCCAGCAGTGAAGGGGCGAGCCAAGAAAAACTGTTTTTT
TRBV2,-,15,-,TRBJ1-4,CASSEVPEGNEKLFF,TGTGCCAGCAGTGAAGTCCCGGAGGGAAATGAAAAACTGTTTTTT
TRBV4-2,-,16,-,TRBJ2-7,CASSQVGGPSSYEQYF,TGTGCCAGCAGCCAAGTGGGGGGGCCTAGCTCCTACGAGCAGTACTTC
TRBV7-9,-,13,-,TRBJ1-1,CASSHGGGTEAFF,TGTGCCAGCAGCCATGGGGGGGGCACTGAAGCTTTCTTT